These T cell receptor beta chains were read from a single sample in a study of human CD8 memory T cell subsets. Each CDR3 protein gets one entry in TCRdb, which reprocessed the 5' RACE reads and gives no DNA. The table gives about 5,400 distinct CDR3 sequences; the top ten clones make up 36% of it. Sequenced sample: CD8+ effector memory T cells (TEM) sorted from PBMCs. These receptors came from a human donor in good health. CDR3s include the opening cysteine and the closing phenylalanine or tryptophan. Part of the rows lack a size; the others show once, few, many or a class for expanded clones.

clone_size	j_call	v_call	cdr3_aa
medium-sized	TRBJ2-1	TRBV29-1	CSVEDQRTSGFYNEQFF
.	TRBJ2-1	TRBV28	CASSWTGTYNEQFF
.	TRBJ2-1	TRBV27	CASSLSRVNEQFF
.	TRBJ2-3	TRBV29-1	CSGKDAAGDTQYF
.	TRBJ1-1	TRBV29-1	CSVDRLGNTEAFF
medium-sized	TRBJ1-1	TRBV7-9	CASSFTGPEAFF
.	TRBJ2-2	TRBV6-4	CASSDSDTGELFF
.	TRBJ2-7	TRBV5-5	CASSLSGEQYF
.	TRBJ2-1	TRBV6-4	CASSDSETINEQFF
.	TRBJ2-7	TRBV7-9	CASSPRSGPTYEQYF
.	TRBJ2-1	TRBV7-6	CASSASTKAVQFF
.	TRBJ1-5	TRBV5-6	CASSLGTVSNQPQHF
.	TRBJ2-5	TRBV11-2	CASSPHVGGQETQYF
.	TRBJ1-1	TRBV6-5	CASLTRGNTEAFF
.	TRBJ2-3	TRBV7-6	CASSYGGEPPNSDTQYF
.	TRBJ2-7	TRBV5-1	CASSLGTVPQGYEQYF
.	TRBJ2-3	TRBV11-2	CASSSDGDTQYF
.	TRBJ2-2	TRBV11-3	CASSARDRGNTGELFF
.	TRBJ1-1	TRBV12-3/TRBV12-4	CASSLALQGPYTEAFF
.	TRBJ2-2	TRBV4-1	CASSLLAGAGELFF
.	TRBJ2-3	TRBV28	CASSFVAGTDTQYF
.	TRBJ2-7	TRBV29-1	CSAKGLADSYEQYF
.	TRBJ2-7	TRBV5-1	CASSLDGNEQYF
.	TRBJ2-7	TRBV30	CAWGQGDEQYF
.	TRBJ2-7	TRBV10-3	CAISDGLRAGYTYEQYF
.	TRBJ2-7	TRBV27	CASSLLARHEQYF
.	TRBJ2-7	TRBV20-1	CSARDRGSSYEQYF
.	TRBJ2-2	TRBV7-6	CASSRTAVNTGELFF
.	TRBJ2-7	TRBV19	CASSIILLGGASYEQYF
medium-sized	TRBJ2-7	TRBV20-1	CSARVSGQAYEQYF
medium-sized	TRBJ2-1	TRBV28	CASREQGSYNEQFF
.	TRBJ2-1	TRBV19	CASSKGLAGVYEQFF